The 18 T cell receptor beta chains in this list originate from one sample, sequenced in a study of cytomegalovirus exposure and HLA in healthy donors. Primers included in the PCR were 60 Vbeta and 13 Jbeta primers. Measured with immunoSEQ multiplex PCR; TCRdb has only the in-frame clones, and not every one. Of about 130,000 clones in the sample, about 64% are singletons; the top ten hold approximately 2.5%. Sequencing was performed on PBMCs. All receptors come from a middle-aged woman in good health and CMV-seronegative.

The chain is built from TRBV5-1 and TRBJ1-1; maybe TRBD1 (5 bases). The germline V gene has CDR1 SGHRS and CDR2 YFSETQ. Trimming removed 7 bases from V and 1 base from J, with 17 bases in between. This CDR3 has 15 residues. The CDR3 sequence: CASADPREANTEAFF. As DNA, the CDR3 is TGCGCCAGCGCCGACCCCAGGGAGGCGAACACTGAAGCTTTCTTT.

Notes on this clone: This CDR3 is also generated by other DNA sequences in the sample. The chain uses TRBV7-3 and TRBJ1-1; 8 bases are a match to TRBD1. The CDR3 consists of 14 residues. The junction had 3 bases not matched to a gene; V was cut back by 4 bases and J by 2 bases. CDR1 SGHTA and CDR2 FQGTGA come from the germline V gene. The CDR3 sequence: CASSSQGANTEAFF. DNA for the CDR3: TGTGCCAGCAGCTCCCAGGGGGCCAACACTGAAGCTTTCTTT.

V is TRBV18 and J is TRBJ1-2, with D possibly matching TRBD1 (5 bases). This CDR3 comprises 15 residues. Trimming left V 3 bases short and J 5 bases short, with 16 bases between. Germline V gene data show CDR1 as KGHSH and CDR2 as LQKENI. The CDR3 region is CASSPSVQGQYGYTF. The CDR3 DNA is TGTGCCAGCTCACCCTCAGTCCAGGGTCAGTATGGCTACACCTTC.

This chain links TRBV12-5 with TRBJ1-2; unclear D gene. CDR1 is LGHNT, CDR2 FRNRAP, per germline. The CDR3 is 14 amino acids. Trimming took off 3 bases at V and 3 bases at J, with 11 bases between the two ends. The CDR3: CASGLVNGDYGYTF. CDR3 nucleotide sequence: TGTGCTAGTGGTTTAGTAAACGGGGACTATGGCTACACCTTC. The variable domain in full, with the rest retrieved from reference TRBV12-5 and TRBJ1-2, is DARVTQTPRHKVTEMGQEVTMRCQPILGHNTVFWYRQTMMQGLELLAYFRNRAPLDDSGMPKDRFSAEMPDATLATLKIQPSEPRDSAVYFCASGLVNGDYGYTFGSGTRLTVV.

The table lists this clone with a few counts. The V call is TRBV5-1, the J call TRBJ2-1; 9 bases match TRBD2. Germline CDR1 reads SGHRS; CDR2 reads YFSETQ. CDR3 size: 19 residues. V dropped 2 bases and J dropped 6; count of bases not matched to a gene: 18. The chain's CDR3 is CASSFLLAGVSLGGNEQFF. The CDR3 DNA follows: TGCGCCAGCAGCTTCCTCTTAGCGGGGGTTAGCCTCGGAGGCAATGAGCAGTTCTTC.

By proportion, this clone is medium-sized. V is TRBV6-1 and J is TRBJ2-2, with TRBD2 as a possible D gene (5 bases). This CDR3 spans 15 amino acids. From germline, CDR1 is MNHNS and CDR2 SASEGT. With 4 bases removed from V and 7 bases from J, the gap between germline ends came to 16 bases. CDR3 sequence (DNA): TGTGCCAGCAGTGGGGGTCTGGAAGGGAGCGGGGAGCTGTTTTTT. This translates into CASSGGLEGSGELFF.

The chain uses TRBV27 and TRBJ2-3, with D possibly TRBD2 on 5 matching bases. CDR1 and CDR2 (germline): MNHEY, SMNVEV (reference sequence). The CDR3 is 14 residues long. The V gene lost 7 bases and the J gene lost 0 bases, with 11 bases spanning the gap. The CDR3 sequence is CASTTSGSTDTQYF. The CDR3 DNA sequence: TGTGCCAGCACCACAAGCGGTAGCACAGATACGCAGTATTTT.

The chain combines TRBV5-6 with TRBJ2-5, with D possibly TRBD2 on 6 matching bases. Looked up from germline, CDR1 is SGHDT and CDR2 is YYEEEE. The V end was cut by 3 bases, the J end by 3 bases, with 12 bases between. The CDR3 extends over 14 amino acids. The CDR3 nucleotides are TGTGCCAGCAGCTCCGCCGTAGCGGAAGAGACCCAGTACTTC. This sequence encodes CASSSAVAEETQYF.

The sample holds a few counts of this clone. CDR3 in amino acids: CASSLNSGGGWNTEAFF. Written as DNA, the CDR3 is TGTGCCAGCAGCCTAAACTCAGGAGGAGGGTGGAACACTGAAGCTTTCTTT. This chain uses TRBV4-2 with TRBJ1-1; no firm D call. Per germline, CDR1 LGHNA and CDR2 YNFKEQ. The CDR3 is made up of 17 amino acids. The ends were cut back, 4 bases at V and 1 base at J, with 19 bases in the middle.

This sequence joins TRBV19 and TRBJ2-3; the match to TRBD1 covers 10 bases. CDR1 is LNHDA, CDR2 SQIVND, per germline (reference sequence). The ends lost 4 bases at V and 5 bases at J; junction bases unmatched: 6. This CDR3 has 15 residues. The CDR3 spells CASSTRDRGGDTQYF. CDR3 in DNA: TGTGCCAGTAGTACCCGGGACAGGGGCGGAGATACGCAGTATTTT.

This chain joins TRBV12-5 and TRBJ2-5; tentative D call: TRBD2 (6 bases). This CDR3 region has 13 residues. V was clipped by 9 bases and J by 5 bases, with 16 bases between them. CDR1 is LGHNT, CDR2 FRNRAP, per germline. The DNA of the CDR3 is TGTGCTAGCGCGGGATTTAAAAGGGAGACCCAGTACTTC. It is translated as CASAGFKRETQYF.

V and J are TRBV5-1 and TRBJ2-2; D possibly corresponds to TRBD1 (6 bases). V dropped 0 bases and J dropped 1 base, with 19 bases sitting between them. CDR1 SGHRS and CDR2 YFSETQ come from the germline V gene. The CDR3 extends over 19 amino acids. The CDR3 loop is CASSLASFGAGVNTGELFF. The CDR3 DNA follows: TGCGCCAGCAGCTTGGCCAGTTTCGGCGCAGGGGTGAACACCGGGGAGCTGTTTTTT.

This clone came up once. This chain joins TRBV27 and TRBJ1-2; no definite D call. The length of the CDR3 is 14 residues. V was shortened by 5 bases and J by 0 bases, with 10 bases between the two germline ends. In germline, CDR1 is MNHEY, CDR2 SMNVEV (reference sequence). The CDR3 DNA reads TGTGCCAGCAGTCCCCGGCGGTCTAACTATGGCTACACCTTC. Residues: CASSPRRSNYGYTF.

V gene TRBV11-2 combines with J gene TRBJ1-2; 10 bases align to TRBD1. The germline CDR1 and CDR2 sequences are SGHAT and FQNNGV. The junction had 2 bases not matched to a gene; V was cut back by 1 base and J by 3 bases. CDR3 length: 15 residues. CDR3 coding DNA: TGTGCCAGCAGCTTAGGGACAGGGGGGGACTATGGCTACACCTTC. This sequence encodes CASSLGTGGDYGYTF.

The table lists this clone with a count of one. The chain carries TRBV7-3 and TRBJ2-2; TRBD2 matches 7 bases. Germline V gene sequence: CDR1 SGHTA, CDR2 FQGTGA. The CDR3 sequence is 17 residues long. Trimming cost V 5 bases and J 0 bases; bases outside gene matches: 9. CDR3 in DNA: TGTGCCAGCAGCGCCCGTGGGGGGGGACCGAACACCGGGGAGCTGTTTTTT. This sequence encodes CASSARGGGPNTGELFF.

The chain couples TRBV5-6 to TRBJ1-1; 8 bases are a match to TRBD1. CDR3 size: 14 residues. Trimming at V came to 3 bases and at J to 8 bases, leaving 9 bases not matched to a gene. CDR1 is SGHDT and CDR2 is YYEEEE in the germline V gene. The DNA for the CDR3 is TGTGCCAGCAGCTGGGGGGCAGGGGGCATCGAAGCTTTCTTT. Translating it yields CASSWGAGGIEAFF.

This clone has just one count. J is TRBJ1-1 and V is TRBV27, with D possibly matching TRBD1 (6 bases). Deletions cut 3 bases from V and 4 bases from J, with 15 bases between. Germline V CDR1 and CDR2: MNHEY, SMNVEV (reference sequence). CDR3 length equals 15 residues. The CDR3 region has the DNA TGTGCCAGCAGTTTTCGGAACAGGGTAGGCACTGAAGCTTTCTTT. Translation gives CASSFRNRVGTEAFF.

The chain uses TRBV6-1 and TRBJ1-1, with D possibly matching TRBD1 (5 bases). This CDR3 has 14 amino acids. Trimming pared 4 bases from V and 10 bases from J, leaving 19 bases between. CDR1 is MNHNS and CDR2 is SASEGT in the germline V gene. The DNA of the CDR3 is TGTGCCAGCAGTGCACCCGACAGTGTGAAGGGAGCTTTCTTT. This encodes CASSAPDSVKGAFF.